Below are 15 T cell receptor beta chains sequenced from a single sample in a study of radiation and T cells in renal cell carcinoma. Time point denoted: blood 2 weeks post-SBRT. Noted treatment: 15 Gy SBRT to primary tumor, nephrectomy 4 weeks later. The repertoire was sequenced with immunoSEQ multiplex PCR; TCRdb's copy has only in-frame clones and lacks some. The sample carries roughly 130,000 clones, around 90% recorded once. Sample: blood, taken from a patient whose treatment included radiotherapy and nephrectomy. All receptors come from a woman aged 70-85 years with renal cell carcinoma.

This clone appeared once. The chain combines TRBV5-6 with TRBJ2-7; D perhaps matches TRBD1 (6 bases). There are 14 residues in the CDR3. Germline-derived CDR1 and CDR2 are SGHDT and YYEEEE. The V gene lost 2 bases and the J gene lost 2 bases, with 11 bases spanning the gap. CDR3 coding DNA: TGTGCCAGCAGCTTTGGGACAAACCCCTACGAGCAGTACTTC. This translates into CASSFGTNPYEQYF.

The chain carries TRBV5-1 and TRBJ2-3; D may be TRBD1 (5 bases). V lost 0 bases and J 4 bases, leaving 9 bases between the germline ends. This CDR3 region has 14 residues. Germline V lookup: CDR1 SGHRS, CDR2 YFSETQ. CDR3 region: CASSLAGFADTQYF. The CDR3 coding sequence is TGCGCCAGCAGCTTGGCAGGGTTCGCAGATACGCAGTATTTT.

This clone was picked up a small number of times. The chain joins TRBV7-2 to TRBJ2-1; unclear D gene. CDR1 SGHTA and CDR2 FQGNSA come from the germline V gene. This CDR3 is 13 amino acids long. The V gene lost 4 bases and the J gene lost 2 bases, with 6 bases spanning the gap. The CDR3 DNA is TGTGCCAGCAGCTCAGAGCCCTACAATGAGCAGTTCTTC. This translates into CASSSEPYNEQFF.

The chain is built from TRBV14 and TRBJ1-1; D is unclear. The CDR3 loop spans 16 amino acids. Germline assignment: CDR1 SGHDN and CDR2 FVKESK. The V gene lost 2 bases and the J gene lost 5 bases, with 18 bases spanning the gap. The chain's CDR3 is CASSQSLSLSKTEAFF. In DNA, the CDR3 is TGTGCCAGCAGCCAATCCTTGAGTCTGAGCAAAACTGAAGCTTTCTTT. The whole variable domain, filled in from reference TRBV14 and TRBJ1-1, reads EAGVTQFPSHSVIEKGQTVTLRCDPISGHDNLYWYRRVMGKEIKFLLHFVKESKQDESGMPNNRFLAERTGGTYSTLKVQPAELEDSGVYFCASSQSLSLSKTEAFFGQGTRLTVV.

The chain combines TRBV11-2 with TRBJ2-3, with 9 positions matching TRBD2. The CDR3 runs to 17 residues. J gave up 3 bases and V 1 base, and 8 bases lay outside the gene matches. The germline V gene has CDR1 SGHAT and CDR2 FQNNGV. The CDR3 region is CASSLVLAGKGTDTQYF. In DNA, the CDR3 is TGTGCCAGCAGCTTAGTACTAGCGGGTAAAGGGACAGATACGCAGTATTTT.

The chain employs TRBV5-1 and TRBJ2-1; 12 bases map to TRBD2. This CDR3 is 16 amino acids long. Trimming at V came to 4 bases and at J to 5 bases, leaving 7 bases not matched to a gene. Germline CDR1 and CDR2: SGHRS and YFSETQ. CDR3 nucleotides: TGCGCCAGCAGCCAACAGACTAGCGGGGGCCACAATGAGCAGTTCTTC. Its translation is CASSQQTSGGHNEQFF. Drawing the rest from reference TRBV5-1 and TRBJ2-1, the complete variable domain is KAGVTQTPRYLIKTRGQQVTLSCSPISGHRSVSWYQQTPGQGLQFLFEYFSETQRNKGNFPGRFSGRQFSNSRSEMNVSTLELGDSALYLCASSQQTSGGHNEQFFGPGTRLTVL.

This sequence joins TRBV5-5 and TRBJ2-7, with 9 bases matching TRBD2. The germline V gene has CDR1 SGHKS and CDR2 YYEKEE (reference sequence). CDR3 size: 16 residues. With V trimmed by 0 bases and J by 5 bases, 9 bases remained unmatched. CDR3 sequence (DNA): TGTGCCAGCAGCTTGGATATCGCAGCGGGGGGTAACGAGCAGTACTTC. The encoded protein is CASSLDIAAGGNEQYF.

The gene calls are TRBV9 and TRBJ2-5, with unresolved D. Germline V gene sequence: CDR1 SGDLS, CDR2 YYNGEE. This CDR3 is built from 12 residues. Trimming removed 4 bases from V and 1 base from J, with 5 bases in between. This CDR3 reads CASSTTQETQYF. CDR3 DNA: TGTGCCAGCAGCACGACCCAAGAGACCCAGTACTTC.

The gene calls are TRBV12-5 and TRBJ2-2; no definite D call. V was shortened by 3 bases and J by 4 bases, with 3 bases between the two germline ends. The CDR3 has 12 amino acids. The germline CDR1 and CDR2 sequences are LGHNT and FRNRAP. CDR3 region: CASGFGTGELFF. The CDR3 nucleotides are TGTGCTAGTGGTTTTGGCACCGGGGAGCTGTTTTTT.

V usage is TRBV6-1 and J usage is TRBJ1-2; D possibly corresponds to TRBD1 (6 bases). Per germline, CDR1 MNHNS and CDR2 SASEGT. The CDR3 is 15 amino acids. The V end lost 6 bases, the J end lost 0 bases, and 14 bases lay between the germline ends. CDR3 DNA sequence: TGTGCCAGCAGAAAAGGGGGGGGGACTAACTATGGCTACACCTTC. Residues: CASRKGGGTNYGYTF.

This clone has more than one count but fewer than ten. This chain uses TRBV7-9 with TRBJ1-2, with D maybe TRBD1 (6 bases). The CDR3 extends over 15 amino acids. V lost 4 bases to trimming and J lost 2 bases, with 14 bases between them. The V gene's germline CDR1 is SEHNR and CDR2 FQNEAQ (reference sequence). CDR3 nucleotide sequence: TGTGCCAGCAGCTCAAGCCTGGGGGCGAACTATGGCTACACCTTC. It yields the protein CASSSSLGANYGYTF. Drawing the rest from reference TRBV7-9 and TRBJ1-2, the complete variable domain is DTGVSQNPRHKITKRGQNVTFRCDPISEHNRLYWYRQTLGQGPEFLTYFQNEAQLEKSRLLSDRFSAERPKGSFSTLEIQRTEQGDSAMYLCASSSSLGANYGYTFGSGTRLTVV.

This sequence joins TRBV5-6 and TRBJ2-1, with D uncertain. The CDR3 sequence is 15 residues long. V lost 2 bases and J 3 bases, leaving 12 bases between the germline ends. CDR1 is SGHDT, CDR2 YYEEEE, per germline. In DNA, the CDR3 is TGTGCCAGCAGCTTAAGGGCCATCATCTACAATGAGCAGTTCTTC. Residues: CASSLRAIIYNEQFF. Based on the CDR3 plus reference TRBV5-6 and TRBJ2-1, the full variable domain is DAGVTQSPTHLIKTRGQQVTLRCSPKSGHDTVSWYQQALGQGPQFIFQYYEEEERQRGNFPDRFSGHQFPNYSSELNVNALLLGDSALYLCASSLRAIIYNEQFFGPGTRLTVL.

V gene TRBV28 combines with J gene TRBJ1-4; 8 nucleotides align to TRBD1. J lost 5 bases, V lost 5 bases, and 4 bases had no gene match. Germline lookup yields CDR1 MDHEN and CDR2 SYDVKM. There are 14 residues in the CDR3. DNA of the CDR3: TGTGCCAGCAGTCAGGGGGCGAAGAATGAAAAACTGTTTTTT. Translating it yields CASSQGAKNEKLFF.

V usage is TRBV20-1 and J usage is TRBJ2-3; 7 bases agree with TRBD2. The CDR3 runs 10 residues. J gave up 10 bases and V 6 bases, and 4 bases lay outside the gene matches. Germline CDR1 reads DFQATT; CDR2 reads SNEGSKA (reference sequence). CDR3 amino acids: CSAGTTAQYF. CDR3 in DNA: TGCAGTGCCGGGACTACTGCGCAGTATTTT.

The rearrangement uses TRBV7-2 and TRBJ2-7, with D unclear. Germline V CDR1 and CDR2: SGHTA, FQGNSA. V lost 1 base to trimming and J lost 4 bases, with 14 bases between them. The CDR3 runs to 15 residues. Written as DNA, the CDR3 is TGTGCCAGCAGCTTAGACTTGTATAAGGGATACGAGCAGTACTTC. Residues: CASSLDLYKGYEQYF.